This entry concerns a single T cell receptor beta chain. As yet, its antigen is unknown. CDR1 is GTSNPN and CDR2 is SVGIG in the germline V gene (reference sequence). With 5 bases clipped from V and 2 bases from J, the junction kept 2 bases outside the gene matches. The length of the CDR3 is 13 residues. The data were taken from a study of cytomegalovirus exposure and HLA in healthy donors. Study conclusions and caveats: More clonal expansion characterized HLA-associated TCR beta chains than equally common others in a later analysis.

This PCR relied on a set of 60 Vbeta primers and 13 Jbeta primers. The protocol was immunoSEQ multiplex PCR, while the TCRdb copy is restricted to in-frame clones and leaves out a portion. The data contain about 200,000 clones, 75% to 80% of them singletons. The chain employs TRBV30 and TRBJ2-2; 7 bases map to TRBD1. The specimen was PBMCs. This receptor was taken from a man aged 18 to 29 in good health and CMV-seronegative. CDR3 amino acids: CAWWDRNTGELFF. The CDR3 DNA follows: TGTGCCTGGTGGGACAGAAACACCGGGGAGCTGTTTTTT.